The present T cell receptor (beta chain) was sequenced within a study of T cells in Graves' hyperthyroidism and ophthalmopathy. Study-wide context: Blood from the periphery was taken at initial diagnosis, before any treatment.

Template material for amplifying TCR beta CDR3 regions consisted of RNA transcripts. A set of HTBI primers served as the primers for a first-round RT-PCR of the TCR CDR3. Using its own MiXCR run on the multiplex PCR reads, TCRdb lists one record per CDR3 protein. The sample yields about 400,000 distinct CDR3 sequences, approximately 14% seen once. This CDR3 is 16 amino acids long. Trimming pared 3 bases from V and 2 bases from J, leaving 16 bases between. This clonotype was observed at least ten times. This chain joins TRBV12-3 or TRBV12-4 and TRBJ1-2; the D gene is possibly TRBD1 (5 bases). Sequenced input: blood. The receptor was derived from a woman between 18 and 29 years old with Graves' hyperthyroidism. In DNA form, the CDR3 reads TGTGCCAGCAGTTTTTTCCGGGGCAGCTCGAACTATGGCTACACCTTC. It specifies CASSFFRGSSNYGYTF.